The 10 T cell receptor beta chains listed next were all sequenced from one sample in a study of T cell clones after liver transplantation. This table comes from immunoSEQ multiplex PCR, and its TCRdb copy is limited to in-frame clones, with some not included. Of over 100,000 clones listed, around 86% are singletons. Sequences were derived from CD4+ T cells from blood, sampled before liver transplant. The receptor set was obtained from a human donor who received a liver transplant.

This chain joins TRBV15 and TRBJ1-2; D is uncertain. CDR1 is LNHNV, CDR2 YYDKDF, per germline (reference sequence). V gave up 3 bases and J gave up 6 bases, with 8 bases separating them. CDR3 length equals 12 residues. The CDR3, as DNA: TGTGCCACCAGCAGTAGGACGGATGGCTACACCTTC. Residues: CATSSRTDGYTF.

The chain uses TRBV6-1 and TRBJ2-1; no firm D call. Germline CDR1 is MNHNS and CDR2 is SASEGT. The CDR3 is 15 amino acids. The germline V and J ends were trimmed by 8 bases and 3 bases, with 17 bases remaining between them. This CDR3 is CASALDGVFYNEQFF. Here the CDR3 DNA reads TGTGCCAGCGCACTTGATGGGGTATTCTACAATGAGCAGTTCTTC.

The chain joins TRBV11-3 to TRBJ2-2, with D unresolved. Germline CDR1 SGHNT, CDR2 YENEEA. The CDR3 covers 16 residues. Trimming took off 1 base at V and 6 bases at J, with 15 bases between the two ends. The CDR3 bases are TGTGCCAGCAGCTTAGGCACTCACGGAGCCTCCGGGGAGCTGTTTTTT. Translated: CASSLGTHGASGELFF.

This clone was seen only a few times. The V and J genes are TRBV4-1 and TRBJ1-3, with D perhaps TRBD1 (6 bases). CDR1 is MGHRA and CDR2 is YSYEKL in the germline V gene. The CDR3 is made up of 15 amino acids. V was pared by 0 bases and J by 2 bases, with 8 bases between. As DNA, the CDR3 is TGCGCCAGCAGCCAAGAAGGGGGGGCTGGAAACACCATATATTTT. Its translation: CASSQEGGAGNTIYF.

The gene calls are TRBV4-2 and TRBJ2-1; possible D gene TRBD1, 8 bases. CDR3 length: 16 amino acids. CDR1 is LGHNA and CDR2 is YNFKEQ in the germline V gene. Trimming left V 0 bases short and J 5 bases short, with 14 bases between. CDR3 protein: CASSQESGTGHNEQFF. DNA for the CDR3: TGTGCCAGCAGCCAAGAAAGCGGGACAGGTCACAATGAGCAGTTCTTC.

V is TRBV27 and J is TRBJ2-3, with TRBD2 identical over 13 bases. Per the germline V gene, CDR1 is MNHEY and CDR2 is SMNVEV (reference sequence). With V trimmed by 4 bases and J by 7 bases, 8 bases remained unmatched. The CDR3 is 16 amino acids. CDR3 in amino acids: CASSSRLAGGMNTQYF. The CDR3 coding sequence is TGTGCCAGCAGTTCTCGACTAGCGGGGGGAATGAATACGCAGTATTTT.

This clone was seen once. The chain recombines TRBV4-1 with TRBJ2-7; D gene ambiguous. The length of the CDR3 is 11 residues. CDR1 and CDR2 from the germline V gene are MGHRA and YSYEKL. The V end was cut by 5 bases, the J end by 5 bases, with 7 bases between. The CDR3 nucleotides read TGCGCCAGCAGCTCCTATGACGAGCAGTACTTC. Translating gives CASSSYDEQYF.

This clone is a singleton in its sample. The CDR3 sequence: CASSLRVGVRNEQFF. CDR3 sequence (DNA): TGTGCCAGCAGTTTACGGGTCGGTGTGCGGAATGAGCAGTTCTTC. This chain joins TRBV28 and TRBJ2-1; D remains ambiguous. This CDR3 has 15 amino acids. Germline CDR1 is MDHEN and CDR2 is SYDVKM. V lost 2 bases and J lost 7, with 15 bases in between.

The chain links TRBV6-5 to TRBJ2-1; TRBD2 aligns across 7 bases. The germline V gene has CDR1 MNHEY and CDR2 SVGAGI. The CDR3 runs to 14 residues. The J segment lost 2 bases and the V segment lost 6 bases, leaving 4 bases of the junction unmatched. The CDR3 here is CASRGGRAYNEQFF. For the CDR3, the DNA is TGTGCCAGCAGGGGCGGGAGAGCCTACAATGAGCAGTTCTTC.

The chain combines TRBV29-1 with TRBJ1-2; D is perhaps TRBD1 (5 bases). V lost 5 bases and J 4 bases, leaving 17 bases between the germline ends. Germline V gene data show CDR1 as SQVTM and CDR2 as ANQGSEA. The CDR3 has 14 residues. The CDR3 spells CSVNRGGFGYGYTF. The CDR3 region has the DNA TGCAGCGTTAATAGGGGCGGTTTCGGCTATGGCTACACCTTC.